This record looks at one TCR beta chain sequence and its context. This may come from a read error, since a much larger clone is one base off. This sample was included in a study of molecular identifiers for immune sequencing clone quantification. TCRdb reanalysed the PCR reads using MiXCR and keeps one entry per CDR3 protein. Of fewer than 45,000 distinct CDR3 sequences in the sample, about 19% were seen once. This CDR3 comprises 14 residues. Germline assignment: CDR1 MNHNY and CDR2 SVGAGI (reference sequence). V and J are TRBV6-6 and TRBJ2-7; a possible D gene is TRBD2 (5 bases). The TCR originated in a human donor in good health. Some libraries in this study had Jurkat cell RNA spiked in. Input material: naive CD8+ T cells from blood, with Jurkat cell RNA spiked in. Regarding subset: FACS-sorted CD8+CD4-CCR7+CD45RA+ naive T cells. The CDR3: CASRVRDNSYEQHF. The CDR3 coding sequence is TGTGCCAGCCGCGTTCGGGATAACTCCTACGAGCAGCACTTC.